This section outlines one T cell receptor (beta chain) sequence together with its context. Per the germline V gene, CDR1 is SGHTA and CDR2 is FQGNSA. V lost 2 bases, J lost 6 bases, and 9 bases lay in between. This CDR3 is built from 13 residues. Here immunoSEQ multiplex PCR was the method, and the copy in TCRdb shows in-frame clones only, minus some. Of 170,000 or so clones detected, 90% appear once; the ten largest clones hold around 1.5%. This record belongs to a study of control samples from healthy donors and cancer patients. The receptor's source is a woman aged 45-65 years in good health. The sample comprised blood. This sequence joins TRBV7-2 and TRBJ2-3; D not certain. The DNA for the CDR3 is TGTGCCAGCAGCTTAAGCGTTGGGGATACGCAGTATTTT. Protein product: CASSLSVGDTQYF.